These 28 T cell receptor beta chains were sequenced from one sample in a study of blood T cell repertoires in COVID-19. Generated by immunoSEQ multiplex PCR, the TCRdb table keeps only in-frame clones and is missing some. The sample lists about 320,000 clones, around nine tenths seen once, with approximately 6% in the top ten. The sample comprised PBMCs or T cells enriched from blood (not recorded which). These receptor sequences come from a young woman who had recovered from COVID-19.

CDR3 sequence: CASSNTGADTQYF. The DNA for the CDR3 is TGTGCCAGCAGCAACACAGGGGCAGATACGCAGTATTTT. The chain uses TRBV9 and TRBJ2-3; 7 bases agree with TRBD1. The ends lost 4 bases at V and 4 bases at J; junction bases unmatched: 3. Germline values: CDR1 SGDLS, CDR2 YYNGEE. CDR3 length equals 13 residues.

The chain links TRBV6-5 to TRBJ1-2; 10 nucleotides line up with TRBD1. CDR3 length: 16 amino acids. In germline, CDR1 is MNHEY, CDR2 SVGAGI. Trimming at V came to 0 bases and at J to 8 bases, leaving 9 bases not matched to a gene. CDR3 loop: CASSYSIPGTGVGYTF. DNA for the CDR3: TGTGCCAGCAGTTACTCGATCCCCGGGACAGGGGTCGGCTACACCTTC.

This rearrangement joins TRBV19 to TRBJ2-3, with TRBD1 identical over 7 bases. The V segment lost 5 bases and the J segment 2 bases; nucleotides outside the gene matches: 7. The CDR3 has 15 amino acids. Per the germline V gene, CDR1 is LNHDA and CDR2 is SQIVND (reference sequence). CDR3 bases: TGTGCCAGTAGTGCCTCAGGGGGTTCCACAGATACGCAGTATTTT. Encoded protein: CASSASGGSTDTQYF.

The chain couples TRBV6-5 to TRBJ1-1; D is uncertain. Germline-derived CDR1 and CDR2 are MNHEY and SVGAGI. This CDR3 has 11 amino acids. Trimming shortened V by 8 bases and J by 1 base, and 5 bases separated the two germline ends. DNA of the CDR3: TGTGCCAGCCAGGAGAACACTGAAGCTTTCTTT. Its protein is CASQENTEAFF.

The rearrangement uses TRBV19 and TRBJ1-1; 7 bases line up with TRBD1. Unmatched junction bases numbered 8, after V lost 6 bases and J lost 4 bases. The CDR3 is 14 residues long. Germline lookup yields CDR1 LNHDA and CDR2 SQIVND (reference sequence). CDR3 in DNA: TGTGCCAGTAGCTTGACAGGGTTTAGCACTGAAGCTTTCTTT. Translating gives CASSLTGFSTEAFF.

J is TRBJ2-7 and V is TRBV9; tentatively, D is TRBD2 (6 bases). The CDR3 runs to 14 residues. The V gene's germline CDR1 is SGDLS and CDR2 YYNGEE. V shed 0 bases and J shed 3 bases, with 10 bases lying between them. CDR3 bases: TGTGCCAGCAGCGTAGGGGACTCGGGCTACGAGCAGTACTTC. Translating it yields CASSVGDSGYEQYF.

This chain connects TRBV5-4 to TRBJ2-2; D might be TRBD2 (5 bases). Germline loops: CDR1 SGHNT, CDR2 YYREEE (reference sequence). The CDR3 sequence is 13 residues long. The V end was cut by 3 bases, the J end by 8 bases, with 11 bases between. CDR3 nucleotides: TGTGCCAGCAGCTCCCCGGGAACTGGGGAGCTGTTTTTT. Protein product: CASSSPGTGELFF. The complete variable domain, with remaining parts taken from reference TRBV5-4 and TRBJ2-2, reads ETGVTQSPTHLIKTRGQQVTLRCSSQSGHNTVSWYQQALGQGPQFIFQYYREEENGRGNFPPRFSGLQFPNYSSELNVNALELDDSALYLCASSSPGTGELFFGEGSRLTVL.

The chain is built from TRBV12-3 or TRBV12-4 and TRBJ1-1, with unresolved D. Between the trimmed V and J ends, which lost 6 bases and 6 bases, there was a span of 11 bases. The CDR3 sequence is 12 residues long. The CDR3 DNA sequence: TGTGCCAGCAGCCGAACCGGGGCTGAAGCTTTCTTT. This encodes CASSRTGAEAFF.

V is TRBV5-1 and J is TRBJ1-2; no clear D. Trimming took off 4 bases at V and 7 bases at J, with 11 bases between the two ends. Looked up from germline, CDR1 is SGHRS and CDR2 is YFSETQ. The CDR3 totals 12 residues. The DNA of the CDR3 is TGCGCCAGCAGCAAGGACTTTAGTGGCTACACCTTC. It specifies CASSKDFSGYTF.

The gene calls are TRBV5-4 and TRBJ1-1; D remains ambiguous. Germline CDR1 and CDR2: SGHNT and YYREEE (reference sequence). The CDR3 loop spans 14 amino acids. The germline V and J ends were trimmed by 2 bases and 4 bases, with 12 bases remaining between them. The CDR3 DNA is TGTGCCAGCAGCTTCATGACTGGTTCCACTGAAGCTTTCTTT. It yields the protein CASSFMTGSTEAFF.

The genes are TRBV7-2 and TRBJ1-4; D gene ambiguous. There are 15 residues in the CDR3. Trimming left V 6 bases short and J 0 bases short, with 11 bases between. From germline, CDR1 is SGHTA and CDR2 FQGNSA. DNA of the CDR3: TGTGCCAGCAGTCATAACCGAGCAACTAATGAAAAACTGTTTTTT. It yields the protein CASSHNRATNEKLFF.

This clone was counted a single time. The DNA for the CDR3 is TGCAGCGTTGAAAGGGGCTATGGCTACACCTTC. This encodes CSVERGYGYTF. The rearrangement links TRBV29-1 to TRBJ1-2; D perhaps matches TRBD1 (5 bases). In germline, CDR1 is SQVTM, CDR2 ANQGSEA. The CDR3 spans 11 residues. The V end was cut by 2 bases, the J end by 4 bases, with 5 bases between.

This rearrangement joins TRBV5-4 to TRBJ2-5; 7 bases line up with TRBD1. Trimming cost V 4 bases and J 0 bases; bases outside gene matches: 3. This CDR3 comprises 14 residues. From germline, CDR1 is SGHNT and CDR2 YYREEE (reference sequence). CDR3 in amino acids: CASSRGTDQETQYF. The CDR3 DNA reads TGTGCCAGCAGCCGTGGGACAGACCAAGAGACCCAGTACTTC.

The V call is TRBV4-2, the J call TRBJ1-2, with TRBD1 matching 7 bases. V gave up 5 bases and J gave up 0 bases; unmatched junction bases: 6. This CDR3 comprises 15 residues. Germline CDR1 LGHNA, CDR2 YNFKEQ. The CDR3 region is CASSSRQGSNYGYTF. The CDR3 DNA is TGTGCCAGCAGCTCTCGACAGGGCTCTAACTATGGCTACACCTTC.

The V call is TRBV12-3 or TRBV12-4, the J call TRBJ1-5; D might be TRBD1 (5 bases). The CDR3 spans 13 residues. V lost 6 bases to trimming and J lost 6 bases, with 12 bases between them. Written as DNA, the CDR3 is TGTGCCAGCAGCCATCAGGGATTTCAGCCCCAGCATTTT. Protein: CASSHQGFQPQHF.

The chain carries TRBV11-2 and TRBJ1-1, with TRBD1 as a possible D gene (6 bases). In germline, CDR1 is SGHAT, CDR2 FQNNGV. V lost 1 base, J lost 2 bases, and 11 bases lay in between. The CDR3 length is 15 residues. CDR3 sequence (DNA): TGTGCCAGCAGCTTAGTTCCAGGGGTAAACACTGAAGCTTTCTTT. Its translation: CASSLVPGVNTEAFF.

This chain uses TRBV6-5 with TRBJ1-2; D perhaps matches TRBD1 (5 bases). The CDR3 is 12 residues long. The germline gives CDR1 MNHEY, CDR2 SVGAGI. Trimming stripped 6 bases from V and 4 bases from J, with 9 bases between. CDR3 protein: CASSRDGYGYTF. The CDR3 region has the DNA TGTGCCAGCAGCAGGGATGGCTATGGCTACACCTTC.

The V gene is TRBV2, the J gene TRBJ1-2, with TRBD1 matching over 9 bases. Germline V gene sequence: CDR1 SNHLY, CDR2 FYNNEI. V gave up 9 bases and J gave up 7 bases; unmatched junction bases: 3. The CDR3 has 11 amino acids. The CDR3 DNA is TGTGCCAGACAGGGGGCGTCTGGCTACACCTTC. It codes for CARQGASGYTF.

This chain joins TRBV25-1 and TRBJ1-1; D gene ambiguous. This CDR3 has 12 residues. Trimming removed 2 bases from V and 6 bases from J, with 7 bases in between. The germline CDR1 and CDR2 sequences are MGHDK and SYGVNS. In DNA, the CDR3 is TGTGCCAGCAGTGAAGGAGCCGCTGAAGCTTTCTTT. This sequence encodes CASSEGAAEAFF.

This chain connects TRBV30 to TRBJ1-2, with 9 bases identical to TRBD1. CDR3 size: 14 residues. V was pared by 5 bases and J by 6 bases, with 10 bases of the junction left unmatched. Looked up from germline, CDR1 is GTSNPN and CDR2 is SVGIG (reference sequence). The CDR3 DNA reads TGTGCCTGGCGATTCGACAGGGGGGCAGATGGCTACACCTTC. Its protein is CAWRFDRGADGYTF.

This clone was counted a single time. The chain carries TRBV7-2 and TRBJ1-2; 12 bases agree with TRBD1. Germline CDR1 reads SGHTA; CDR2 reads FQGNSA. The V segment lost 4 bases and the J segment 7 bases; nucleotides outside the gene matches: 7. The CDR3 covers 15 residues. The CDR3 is CASSSYGDRGLGYTF. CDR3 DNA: TGTGCCAGCAGCTCCTACGGGGACAGGGGGCTTGGCTACACCTTC.

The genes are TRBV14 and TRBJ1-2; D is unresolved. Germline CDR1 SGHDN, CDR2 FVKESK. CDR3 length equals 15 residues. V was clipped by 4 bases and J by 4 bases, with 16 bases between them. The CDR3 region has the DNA TGTGCCAGCAGCCCGGACGGGAGGATTAGCTATGGCTACACCTTC. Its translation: CASSPDGRISYGYTF.

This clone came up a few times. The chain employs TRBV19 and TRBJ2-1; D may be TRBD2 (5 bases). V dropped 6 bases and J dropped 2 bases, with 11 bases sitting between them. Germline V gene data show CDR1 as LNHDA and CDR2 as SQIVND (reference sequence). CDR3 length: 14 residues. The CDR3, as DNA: TGTGCCAGTAGGAAGGCCGGGACCTACAATGAGCAGTTCTTC. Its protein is CASRKAGTYNEQFF.

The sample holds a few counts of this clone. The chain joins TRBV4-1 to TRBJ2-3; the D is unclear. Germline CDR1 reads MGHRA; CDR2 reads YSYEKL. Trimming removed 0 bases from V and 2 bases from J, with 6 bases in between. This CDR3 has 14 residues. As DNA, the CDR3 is TGCGCCAGCAGCCAAGATAGCAACACAGATACGCAGTATTTT. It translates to CASSQDSNTDTQYF.

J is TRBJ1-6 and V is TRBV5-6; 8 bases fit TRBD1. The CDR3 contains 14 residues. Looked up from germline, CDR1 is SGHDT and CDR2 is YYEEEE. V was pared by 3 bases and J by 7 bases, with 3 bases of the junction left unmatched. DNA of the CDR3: TGTGCCAGCAGCTCGACAGGGGAGAATTCACCCCTCCACTTT. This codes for CASSSTGENSPLHF.

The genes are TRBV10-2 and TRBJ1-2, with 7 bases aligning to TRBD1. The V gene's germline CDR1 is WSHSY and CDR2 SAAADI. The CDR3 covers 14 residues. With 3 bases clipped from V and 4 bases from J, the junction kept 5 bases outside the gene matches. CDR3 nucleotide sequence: TGCGCCAGCAGTGACCTGGGACAGCTCTATGGCTACACCTTC. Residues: CASSDLGQLYGYTF.

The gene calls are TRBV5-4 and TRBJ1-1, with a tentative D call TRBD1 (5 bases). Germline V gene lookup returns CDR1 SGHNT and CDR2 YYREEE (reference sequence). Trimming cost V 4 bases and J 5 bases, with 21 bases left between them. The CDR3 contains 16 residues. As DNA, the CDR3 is TGTGCCAGCAGCCATTTAGCCGGGACTGCCAAGACTGAAGCTTTCTTT. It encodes CASSHLAGTAKTEAFF.

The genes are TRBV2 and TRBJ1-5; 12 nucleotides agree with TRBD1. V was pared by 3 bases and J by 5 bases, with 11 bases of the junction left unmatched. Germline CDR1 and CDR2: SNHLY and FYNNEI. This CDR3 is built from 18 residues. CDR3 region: CASSDFGTGGFRDQPQHF. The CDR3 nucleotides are TGTGCCAGCAGTGATTTCGGGACAGGGGGCTTTCGGGATCAGCCCCAGCATTTT.